This section outlines one T cell receptor beta chain sequence together with its context. The data derive from a study of blood T cell repertoires in COVID-19. At the level of the study: Italy, Spain and the United States were the sources of the convalescent and acute COVID-19 samples. From T cells, B-cell-depleted T cells, or PBMCs came the material, which was cDNA or gDNA.

The ends lost 6 bases at V and 2 bases at J; junction bases unmatched: 7. The CDR3 totals 15 residues. Germline loops: CDR1 MNHEY, CDR2 SMNVEV (reference sequence). Assay: immunoSEQ multiplex PCR; the TCRdb copy retains only in-frame clones and omits some. The profile shows about 290,000 clones, roughly nine tenths of them singletons. This TCR derives from a woman aged 40-49 years who had recovered from COVID-19. This chain uses TRBV27 with TRBJ1-1; 9 bases map to TRBD1. Sequenced material: PBMCs or T cells enriched from blood (not recorded which). In nucleotides, the CDR3 is TGTGCCAGCAGCCGTAACAGGGGGCCTAACACTGAAGCTTTCTTT. Amino acids: CASSRNRGPNTEAFF.